Below, 30 T cell receptor beta chains from the same sample are listed, as sequenced in a study of T cells in localized non-small cell lung cancer (TCRdb year 2020). Library preparation employed the immunoSEQ multiplex PCR assay. What TCRdb holds here is the immuneACCESS table cut down to in-frame rearrangements. Part of the clones is not present; checked against another copy, under half of the missing clones reflect an unresolved V gene, and the others are unexplained. For this sample there are about 33,000 clones; roughly 78% appear just once. The ten largest account for around 16% of the sample. Sequencing was performed on peripheral blood, taken before any cancer treatment. These receptors all stem from a male donor at least 60 years old with stage III squamous cell lung carcinoma.

The J gene is TRBJ2-6, the V gene TRBV7-2; D not certain. V lost 3 bases and J 0 bases, leaving 9 bases between the germline ends. Germline CDR1 SGHTA, CDR2 FQGNSA. This CDR3 is 16 amino acids long. The CDR3 nucleotides read TGTGCCAGCAGCTTTAAAGTCGCCTCTGGGGCCAACGTCCTGACTTTC. It specifies CASSFKVASGANVLTF.

This chain links TRBV7-3 with TRBJ2-3; 7 nucleotides align to TRBD1. Germline lookup yields CDR1 SGHTA and CDR2 FQGTGA. Trimming removed 4 bases from V and 2 bases from J; junction bases left unmatched: 6. The CDR3 is made up of 15 amino acids. Written as DNA, the CDR3 is TGTGCCAGCAGCTATGGGGGACAGCTCACAGATACGCAGTATTTT. Translating gives CASSYGGQLTDTQYF.

This clone counts as medium-sized (0.01 to 0.1%). The chain couples TRBV7-9 to TRBJ2-7; D remains unclear. V lost 4 bases to trimming and J lost 6 bases, with 10 bases between them. This CDR3 comprises 12 residues. Germline loops: CDR1 SEHNR, CDR2 FQNEAQ (reference sequence). CDR3 sequence reads: CASSSRLPEQYF. In DNA, the CDR3 is TGTGCCAGCAGCTCTAGGCTCCCCGAGCAGTACTTC.

This clone was observed a handful of times. J is TRBJ2-5 and V is TRBV28, with D possibly called TRBD1 or TRBD2 (5 bases each). This CDR3 region has 17 residues. The germline V gene encodes CDR1 MDHEN and CDR2 SYDVKM. Between the trimmed V and J ends, which lost 4 bases and 5 bases, there was a span of 23 bases. The CDR3 DNA reads TGTGCCAGCAGTTCCCCATCAATAGGGAAAGGGACGGAGACCCAGTACTTC. Its protein product is CASSSPSIGKGTETQYF.

This clone is a singleton in its sample. V and J are TRBV6-6 and TRBJ2-7, with D possibly matching TRBD1 (6 bases). This CDR3 is 13 amino acids long. The germline V gene encodes CDR1 MNHNY and CDR2 SVGAGI (reference sequence). Trimming left V 8 bases short and J 2 bases short, with 13 bases between. CDR3 region: CASGSGDPYEQYF. CDR3 sequence (DNA): TGTGCCAGCGGGTCAGGGGACCCCTACGAGCAGTACTTC.

The chain is built from TRBV6-5 and TRBJ1-5, with 9 bases aligning to TRBD1. This CDR3 is 16 amino acids long. J lost 1 base, V lost 3 bases, and 4 bases had no gene match. Per germline, CDR1 MNHEY and CDR2 SVGAGI. The CDR3 here is CASSYTGGASNQPQHF. In nucleotides, the CDR3 is TGTGCCAGCAGTTATACAGGGGGCGCGAGCAATCAGCCCCAGCATTTT.

CDR3 bases: TGCAGCGTCCCTCATGGTGGCCTTCCCTACGAGCAGTACTTC. Residues: CSVPHGGLPYEQYF. This sequence joins TRBV29-1 and TRBJ2-7, with no clear D. CDR1 SQVTM and CDR2 ANQGSEA come from the germline V gene. The CDR3 consists of 14 residues. Trimming left V 6 bases short and J 2 bases short, with 17 bases between.

The chain carries TRBV6-1 and TRBJ2-1; D may be TRBD2 (6 bases). CDR3 length: 15 residues. Per the germline V gene, CDR1 is MNHNS and CDR2 is SASEGT. V shed 3 bases and J shed 1 base, with 10 bases lying between them. The CDR3 region has the DNA TGTGCCAGCAGTGATACGGGGAGGTCCTACAATGAGCAGTTCTTC. Translated: CASSDTGRSYNEQFF.

The chain is built from TRBV6-5 and TRBJ1-2, with 8 positions matching TRBD1. J gave up 4 bases and V 6 bases, and 4 bases lay outside the gene matches. Germline CDR1 reads MNHEY; CDR2 reads SVGAGI. This CDR3 region has 13 residues. The DNA for the CDR3 is TGTGCCAGCAGCGGACAGGGAACCTATGGCTACACCTTC. It specifies CASSGQGTYGYTF.

This rearrangement joins TRBV5-5 to TRBJ1-4; 9 bases fit TRBD1. With 5 bases clipped from V and 8 bases from J, the junction kept 10 bases outside the gene matches. The CDR3 is made up of 15 amino acids. Germline V lookup: CDR1 SGHKS, CDR2 YYEKEE (reference sequence). The CDR3 is CASSSLGTGSEKLFF. Here the CDR3 DNA reads TGTGCCAGCAGTTCTTTGGGGACAGGGTCCGAAAAACTGTTTTTT.

CDR3 sequence reads: CASSLDHGVGYEQYF. CDR3 in DNA: TGTGCCAGCAGCTTAGATCATGGGGTCGGCTACGAGCAGTACTTC. The chain recombines TRBV11-2 with TRBJ2-7; D is unresolved. The V gene's germline CDR1 is SGHAT and CDR2 FQNNGV. The CDR3 sequence is 15 residues long. Trimming shortened V by 0 bases and J by 3 bases, and 12 bases separated the two germline ends.

The rearrangement uses TRBV5-5 and TRBJ2-1; 11 bases match TRBD2. This CDR3 spans 15 amino acids. With 4 bases clipped from V and 7 bases from J, the junction kept 7 bases outside the gene matches. Germline CDR1 reads SGHKS; CDR2 reads YYEKEE (reference sequence). The DNA for the CDR3 is TGTGCCAGCAGCCTTAGCGGGGGGGCCCCAAATGAGCAGTTCTTC. Translating gives CASSLSGGAPNEQFF.

CDR3 bases: TGTGCCAGTAGTTACGAACCGGGACAGGAGAGATATGGCTACACCTTC. Residues: CASSYEPGQERYGYTF. The chain is built from TRBV19 and TRBJ1-2, with 8 positions matching TRBD1. V gave up 5 bases and J gave up 5 bases; unmatched junction bases: 13. Germline CDR1 reads LNHDA; CDR2 reads SQIVND (reference sequence). CDR3 length equals 16 residues.

This clone was detected a few times. V gene TRBV2 combines with J gene TRBJ2-1; D uncertain. CDR1 SNHLY and CDR2 FYNNEI come from the germline V gene. The CDR3 length is 12 residues. V lost 8 bases, J lost 3 bases, and 8 bases lay in between. The chain's CDR3 is CASDWGYNEQFF. In DNA, the CDR3 is TGTGCCAGCGACTGGGGCTACAATGAGCAGTTCTTC. Using reference TRBV2 and TRBJ2-1 for the parts outside the CDR3, the full variable domain is EPEVTQTPSHQVTQMGQEVILRCVPISNHLYFYWYRQILGQKVEFLVSFYNNEISEKSEIFDDQFSVERPDGSNFTLKIRSTKLEDSAMYFCASDWGYNEQFFGPGTRLTVL.

CDR3: CAWGGTVGNTIYF. The CDR3 DNA reads TGTGCCTGGGGCGGGACTGTTGGAAACACCATATATTTT. The chain has TRBV30 and TRBJ1-3, with a weak D call TRBD1 (5 bases). V gave up 5 bases and J gave up 3 bases, with 11 bases separating them. The CDR3 consists of 13 residues. The germline V gene encodes CDR1 GTSNPN and CDR2 SVGIG (reference sequence).

The chain is built from TRBV7-9 and TRBJ1-6, with D uncertain. The CDR3 runs to 10 residues. Trimming removed 7 bases at V and 14 bases at J, with 9 bases between. From germline, CDR1 is SEHNR and CDR2 FQNEAQ (reference sequence). The CDR3 DNA follows: TGTGCCAGCAACCCCGAGGCCCTCCACTTT. It yields the protein CASNPEALHF.

V is TRBV7-2 and J is TRBJ2-7, with 12 positions matching TRBD2. The CDR3 sequence is 14 residues long. Germline CDR1 and CDR2: SGHTA and FQGNSA. The junction had 2 bases not matched to a gene; V was cut back by 5 bases and J by 3 bases. CDR3 nucleotide sequence: TGTGCCAGCAGCATGGGACTAGCGGGCTACGAGCAGTACTTC. Translation: CASSMGLAGYEQYF.

The CDR3 protein is CASSLRGYGNTIYF. CDR3 sequence (DNA): TGTGCCAGCAGCTTAAGAGGTTATGGAAACACCATATATTTT. The chain carries TRBV5-8 and TRBJ1-3; D gene uncertain. In germline, CDR1 is SGHTS, CDR2 YDEGEE. The CDR3 totals 14 residues. Trimming pared 2 bases from V and 3 bases from J, leaving 9 bases between.

This chain links TRBV10-3 with TRBJ1-2; no clear D gene. Germline assignment: CDR1 ENHRY and CDR2 SYGVKD. V dropped 0 bases and J dropped 4 bases, with 12 bases sitting between them. This CDR3 contains 15 residues. CDR3 sequence (DNA): TGTGCCATCAGTGAGTCGGACGGGCCCTCCTATGGCTACACCTTC. This encodes CAISESDGPSYGYTF.

This sequence joins TRBV6-4 and TRBJ2-2; weak D call: TRBD1 (6 bases). The CDR3 covers 16 residues. V was cut by 0 bases and J by 1 base, with 9 bases left in between. Germline V gene data show CDR1 as MRHNA and CDR2 as SNTAGT. The CDR3 protein is CASSDSRGGNTGELFF. CDR3 DNA: TGTGCCAGCAGTGACTCCCGAGGGGGGAACACCGGGGAGCTGTTTTTT.

The rearrangement joins TRBV6-5 to TRBJ2-7; 7 positions match TRBD2. This CDR3 contains 16 residues. Germline V gives CDR1 MNHEY, CDR2 SVGAGI. V lost 4 bases and J lost 4; bases outside the gene matches: 13. This chain's CDR3 is CASSFASGVGAYEQYF. Here the CDR3 DNA reads TGTGCCAGCAGTTTCGCTAGCGGAGTGGGCGCTTACGAGCAGTACTTC.

The rearrangement joins TRBV19 to TRBJ2-4; D is perhaps TRBD1 (5 bases). CDR1 and CDR2 from the germline V gene are LNHDA and SQIVND (reference sequence). V was trimmed by 8 bases and J by 8 bases, leaving 10 bases between them. The CDR3 has 11 residues. The CDR3 protein is CASGDRDIQYF. In nucleotides, the CDR3 is TGTGCCAGTGGAGACAGAGACATTCAGTACTTC.

This rearrangement joins TRBV9 to TRBJ1-3; 9 nucleotides align to TRBD1. The germline V gene encodes CDR1 SGDLS and CDR2 YYNGEE. This CDR3 is built from 13 residues. V dropped 3 bases and J dropped 15; count of bases not matched to a gene: 10. The CDR3 loop is CASSANRDRATYF. DNA for the CDR3: TGTGCCAGCAGCGCGAACCGGGACAGGGCAACATATTTT. Drawing the rest from reference TRBV9 and TRBJ1-3, the complete variable domain is DSGVTQTPKHLITATGQRVTLRCSPRSGDLSVYWYQQSLDQGLQFLIQYYNGEERAKGNILERFSAQQFPDLHSELNLSSLELGDSALYFCASSANRDRATYFGEGSWLTVV.

The genes are TRBV5-1 and TRBJ2-3; unclear D gene. CDR3 length equals 14 residues. V shed 0 bases and J shed 2 bases, with 7 bases lying between them. CDR1 SGHRS and CDR2 YFSETQ come from the germline V gene. CDR3 sequence reads: CASSLGDSTDTQYF. The CDR3 nucleotides are TGCGCCAGCAGCTTGGGGGATTCCACAGATACGCAGTATTTT.

This chain connects TRBV6-6 to TRBJ1-5, with TRBD1 matching 9 bases. V trimming: 6 bases; J trimming: 5 bases; junction bases outside the gene matches: 11. Per the germline V gene, CDR1 is MNHNY and CDR2 is SVGAGI (reference sequence). This CDR3 contains 16 residues. CDR3 loop: CASRGTGQGDYQPQHF. The CDR3 DNA is TGTGCCAGCAGAGGAACGGGACAGGGCGACTATCAGCCCCAGCATTTT.

The genes are TRBV4-2 and TRBJ2-1; 7 positions match TRBD1. This CDR3 region has 15 residues. J gave up 4 bases and V 8 bases, and 11 bases lay outside the gene matches. Germline CDR1 is LGHNA and CDR2 is YNFKEQ. DNA of the CDR3: TGTGCCAGCCAACAAGAGGGGGCACGATACAATGAGCAGTTCTTC. This encodes CASQQEGARYNEQFF.

The gene calls are TRBV7-9 and TRBJ1-1; maybe TRBD1 (5 bases). V was shortened by 0 bases and J by 1 base, with 12 bases between the two germline ends. The CDR3 has 16 amino acids. Germline lookup yields CDR1 SEHNR and CDR2 FQNEAQ (reference sequence). The CDR3 is CASSLAQGRSNTEAFF. The CDR3 region has the DNA TGTGCCAGCAGCTTAGCGCAGGGCAGGTCGAACACTGAAGCTTTCTTT.

This clone showed up just once. The chain has TRBV6-6 and TRBJ2-5; 8 bases map to TRBD1. The CDR3 contains 14 residues. Germline values: CDR1 MNHNY, CDR2 SVGAGI (reference sequence). Trimming took 10 bases from V and 4 from J; bases not matched to a gene: 11. CDR3 loop: CATLDRVFSETQYF. DNA of the CDR3: TGTGCCACCCTGGACAGGGTCTTTTCAGAGACCCAGTACTTC.

CDR3 region: CASSFSSGNTIYF. CDR3 coding DNA: TGTGCCAGCAGCTTTTCTTCCGGAAACACCATATATTTT. J is TRBJ1-3 and V is TRBV11-3, with no clear D. Trimming pared 3 bases from V and 4 bases from J, leaving 7 bases between. In germline, CDR1 is SGHNT, CDR2 YENEEA. The CDR3 loop spans 13 amino acids.

This clone showed up just once. The rearrangement uses TRBV7-2 and TRBJ1-1; D may be TRBD1 (6 bases). CDR1 is SGHTA, CDR2 FQGNSA, per germline. The CDR3 is 15 residues long. V was trimmed by 4 bases and J by 6 bases, leaving 18 bases between them. The CDR3, as DNA: TGTGCCAGCAGCTCACATAAGGGGGGTCGGGCTGAAGCTTTCTTT. Translating gives CASSSHKGGRAEAFF.